This TCR beta chain was identified during a study of CD8+CD57+ T cells in acquired aplastic anemia. Overall study context: As sequenced from healthy donors, CD4+ cells averaged around 10 million reads. General study results and limits: Patients versus controls showed no significant CD8+ Simpson's diversity difference. Patients and controls had in common fewer than 30 CD8+ CDR3 sequences.

Investigators profiled TCR beta VDJ and CDR3 from genomic DNA template. A single record per CDR3 protein comes from TCRdb applying MiXCR to the reads. The sample holds 150,000 to 200,000 distinct CDR3 sequences, 50% to 75% seen once. CDR1 is DFQATT, CDR2 SNEGSKA, per germline (reference sequence). J gave up 2 bases and V 3 bases, and 4 bases lay outside the gene matches. The CDR3 consists of 13 residues. This clonotype has a handful of counts. Its antigen is undetermined. Sequences were obtained from sorted CD4+, CD8+, or CD8+CD57+ T cells (not recorded which) from PBMCs. This clonotype originated in a human donor in good health. This sequence joins TRBV20-1 and TRBJ2-7; 7 nucleotides line up with TRBD2. The CDR3 protein is CSASTGGTYEQYF. The DNA for the CDR3 is TGCAGTGCTAGCACGGGAGGAACCTACGAGCAGTACTTC.